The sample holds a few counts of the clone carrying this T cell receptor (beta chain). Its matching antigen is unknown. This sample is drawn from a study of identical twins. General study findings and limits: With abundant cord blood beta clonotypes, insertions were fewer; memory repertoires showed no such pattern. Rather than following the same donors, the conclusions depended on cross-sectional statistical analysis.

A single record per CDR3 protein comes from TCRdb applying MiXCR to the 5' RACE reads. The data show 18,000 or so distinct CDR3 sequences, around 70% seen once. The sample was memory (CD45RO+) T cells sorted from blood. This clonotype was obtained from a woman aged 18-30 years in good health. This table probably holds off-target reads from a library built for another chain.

The CDR3 loop is CASKIRYEQYF. Written as DNA, the CDR3 is TGTGCCAGCAAAATTCGGTACGAGCAGTACTTC. The rearrangement links TRBV2 to TRBJ2-7, with unresolved D. V was shortened by 7 bases and J by 4 bases, with 8 bases between the two germline ends. The CDR3 spans 11 residues. CDR1 is SNHLY and CDR2 is FYNNEI in the germline V gene.